This T cell receptor beta chain was identified in a study of blood T cell repertoires in COVID-19. Study-wide context: Samples came from the United States, Italy and Spain, spanning acute and convalescent COVID-19. T cells, B-cell-depleted T cells, or PBMCs provided the cDNA or gDNA that served as material.

As originally analysed: Amplification from reference gene primers served as the basis for estimated nucleated cell counts. Profiling relied on immunoSEQ multiplex PCR, and the TCRdb table lists in-frame clones only, not all of them. V and J calls and clone size are those listed in that table; D and trimming were worked out from the DNA. The sample gives about 52,000 clones, approximately 85% of which show up once; roughly 15% is in the top ten. The CDR3 spans 14 residues. Germline V gives CDR1 SGHRS, CDR2 YFSETQ. V gave up 3 bases and J gave up 6 bases; unmatched junction bases: 6. This TCR came from a human donor in a cohort sampled during active COVID-19. The rearrangement uses TRBV5-1 and TRBJ2-1, with TRBD2 identical over 7 bases. The specimen was peripheral blood. As DNA, the CDR3 is TGCGCCAGCAGCTCCGGGGGGAGCGGCAATGAGCAGTTCTTC. Its protein product is CASSSGGSGNEQFF.